The source of this TCR beta chain is a study of regulatory T cells in long-lasting Graves disease. iRepertoire HTBI primers and Arm-PCR of CDR3 regions built TCR beta libraries. MiXCR was run by TCRdb on the multiplex PCR reads, yielding one entry per CDR3 protein. The top ten hold approximately 7.6% of the sample, which has about 430,000 distinct CDR3 sequences, roughly 15% seen once. The sample's time point: newly diagnosed GD, antithyroid drugs for less than 3 months. PBMC RNA served as the TCR library source. This CDR3 contains 15 residues. The junction had 9 bases not matched to a gene; V was cut back by 6 bases and J by 4 bases. The germline gives CDR1 MNHNS, CDR2 SASEGT. This sample was shared with a second study, whose subject was T cells in Graves' hyperthyroidism and ophthalmopathy. As that study records: It was considered stable Graves' hyperthyroidism when ophthalmopathy did not progress within 18 months. Uncontrolled infections, other autoimmune diseases, pregnancy or lactation led to exclusion of patients. The model anticipated ophthalmopathy a median around six months pre-onset.

This chain connects TRBV6-1 to TRBJ1-1, with 9 nucleotides matching TRBD1. Sequencing used peripheral blood mononuclear cells (PBMCs), obtained at new diagnosis, from a patient treated with antithyroid drugs. The TCR sequence derives from a woman in her thirties or forties with Graves disease. The DNA of the CDR3 is TGTGCCAGCAGCCTAAAAGGACAGGGGAGCACTGAAGCTTTCTTT. Protein sequence: CASSLKGQGSTEAFF.